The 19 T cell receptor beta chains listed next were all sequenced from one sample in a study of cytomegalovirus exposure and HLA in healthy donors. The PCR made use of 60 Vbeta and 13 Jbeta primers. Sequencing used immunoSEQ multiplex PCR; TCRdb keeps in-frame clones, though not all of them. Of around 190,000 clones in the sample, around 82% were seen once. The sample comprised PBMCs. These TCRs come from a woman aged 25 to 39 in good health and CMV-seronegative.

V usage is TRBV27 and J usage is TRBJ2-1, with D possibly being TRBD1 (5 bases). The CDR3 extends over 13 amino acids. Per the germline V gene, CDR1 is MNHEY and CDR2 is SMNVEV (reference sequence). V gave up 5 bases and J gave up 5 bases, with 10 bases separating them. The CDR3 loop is CASSMQGNNEQFF. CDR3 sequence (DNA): TGTGCCAGCAGTATGCAGGGCAACAATGAGCAGTTCTTC.

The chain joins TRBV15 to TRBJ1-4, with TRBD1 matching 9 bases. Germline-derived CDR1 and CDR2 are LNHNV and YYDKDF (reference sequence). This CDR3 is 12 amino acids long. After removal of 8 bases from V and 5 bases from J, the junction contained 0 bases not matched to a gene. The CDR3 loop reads CATGTGNEKLFF. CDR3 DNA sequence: TGTGCCACCGGGACAGGGAATGAAAAACTGTTTTTT.

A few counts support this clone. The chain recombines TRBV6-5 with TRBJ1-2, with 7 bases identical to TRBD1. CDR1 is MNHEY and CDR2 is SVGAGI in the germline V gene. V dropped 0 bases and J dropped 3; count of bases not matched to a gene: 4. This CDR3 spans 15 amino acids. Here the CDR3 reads CASSYSGTEYYGYTF. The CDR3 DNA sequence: TGTGCCAGCAGTTACTCCGGGACAGAATACTATGGCTACACCTTC.

The CDR3 region has the DNA TGTGCCAGTAGTGTCACAGGGGCGGGTATTCAGCCCCAGCATTTT. This translates into CASSVTGAGIQPQHF. The chain combines TRBV19 with TRBJ1-5, with TRBD1 matching 7 bases. Germline V CDR1 and CDR2: LNHDA, SQIVND (reference sequence). The CDR3 consists of 15 residues. Trimming removed 5 bases from V and 6 bases from J; junction bases left unmatched: 10.

CDR3 nucleotide sequence: TGCGCCAGCAGCTTAGGCGGCAATGAAAAACTGTTTTTT. It codes for CASSLGGNEKLFF. The chain has TRBV5-1 and TRBJ1-4; D unresolved. The CDR3 covers 13 residues. V lost 2 bases, J lost 5 bases, and 7 bases lay in between. Germline lookup yields CDR1 SGHRS and CDR2 YFSETQ.

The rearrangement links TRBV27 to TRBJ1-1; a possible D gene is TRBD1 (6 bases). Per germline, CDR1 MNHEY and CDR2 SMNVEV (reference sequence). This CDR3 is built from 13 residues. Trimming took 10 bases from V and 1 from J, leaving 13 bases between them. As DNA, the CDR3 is TGTGCCACCCAACAGGGATCGAACACTGAAGCTTTCTTT. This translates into CATQQGSNTEAFF.

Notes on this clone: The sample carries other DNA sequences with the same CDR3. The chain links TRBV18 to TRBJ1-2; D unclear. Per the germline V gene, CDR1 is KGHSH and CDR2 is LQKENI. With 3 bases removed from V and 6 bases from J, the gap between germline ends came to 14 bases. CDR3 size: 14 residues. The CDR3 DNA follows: TGTGCCAGCTCACCGACCGGCCCCGGGGATGGCTACACCTTC. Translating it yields CASSPTGPGDGYTF.

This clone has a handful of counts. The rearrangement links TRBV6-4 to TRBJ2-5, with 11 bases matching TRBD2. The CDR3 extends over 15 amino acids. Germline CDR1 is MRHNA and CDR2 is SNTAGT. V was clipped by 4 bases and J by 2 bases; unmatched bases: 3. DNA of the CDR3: TGTGCCAGCAGTGGACTAGCGGGAAAGCAAGAGACCCAGTACTTC. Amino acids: CASSGLAGKQETQYF.

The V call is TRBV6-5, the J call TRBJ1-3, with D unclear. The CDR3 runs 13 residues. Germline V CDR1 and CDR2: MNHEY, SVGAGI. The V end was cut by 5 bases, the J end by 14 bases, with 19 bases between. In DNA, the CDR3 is TGTGCCAGCAGTCCACCCCAGAGGGAGGCGGTATATTTT. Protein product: CASSPPQREAVYF.

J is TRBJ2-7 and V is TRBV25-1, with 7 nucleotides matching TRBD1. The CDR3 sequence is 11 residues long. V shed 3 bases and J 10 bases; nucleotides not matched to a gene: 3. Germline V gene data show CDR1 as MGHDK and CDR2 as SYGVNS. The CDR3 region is CASSETGSQYF. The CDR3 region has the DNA TGTGCCAGCAGTGAGACAGGGTCACAGTACTTC.

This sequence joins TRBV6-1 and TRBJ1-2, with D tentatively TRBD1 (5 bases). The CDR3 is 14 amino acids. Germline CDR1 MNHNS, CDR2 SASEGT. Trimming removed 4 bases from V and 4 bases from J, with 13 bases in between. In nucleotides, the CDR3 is TGTGCCAGCAGTGGCCGACAGATTTTCTATGGCTACACCTTC. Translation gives CASSGRQIFYGYTF.

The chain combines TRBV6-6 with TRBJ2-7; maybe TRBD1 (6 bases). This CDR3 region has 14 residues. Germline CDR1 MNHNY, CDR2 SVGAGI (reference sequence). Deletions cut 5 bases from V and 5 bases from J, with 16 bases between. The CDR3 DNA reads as TGTGCCAGCAGTACAGGGAATTCGGGCAACGAGCAGTACTTC. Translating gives CASSTGNSGNEQYF.

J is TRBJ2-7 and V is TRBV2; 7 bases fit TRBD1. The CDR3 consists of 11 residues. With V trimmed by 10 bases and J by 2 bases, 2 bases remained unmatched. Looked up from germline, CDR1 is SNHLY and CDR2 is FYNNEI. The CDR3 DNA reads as TGTGCCACCCAGGGGGCCTACGAGCAGTACTTC. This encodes CATQGAYEQYF. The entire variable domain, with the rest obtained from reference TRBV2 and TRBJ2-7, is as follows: EPEVTQTPSHQVTQMGQEVILRCVPISNHLYFYWYRQILGQKVEFLVSFYNNEISEKSEIFDDQFSVERPDGSNFTLKIRSTKLEDSAMYFCATQGAYEQYFGPGTRLTVT.

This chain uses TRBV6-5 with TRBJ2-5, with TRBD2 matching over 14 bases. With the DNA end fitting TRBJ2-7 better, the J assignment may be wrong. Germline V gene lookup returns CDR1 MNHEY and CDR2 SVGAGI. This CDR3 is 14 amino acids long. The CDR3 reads CASSGLAGVNEQYF. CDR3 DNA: TGTGCCAGCTCGGGACTAGCGGGAGTCAACGAGCAGTACTTC.

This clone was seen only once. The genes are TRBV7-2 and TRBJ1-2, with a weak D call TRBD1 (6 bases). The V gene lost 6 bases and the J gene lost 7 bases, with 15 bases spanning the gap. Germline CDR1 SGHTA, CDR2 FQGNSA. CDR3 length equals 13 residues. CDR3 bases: TGTGCCAGCAGTTCGGACAGCCTCGTTGGCTACACCTTC. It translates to CASSSDSLVGYTF.

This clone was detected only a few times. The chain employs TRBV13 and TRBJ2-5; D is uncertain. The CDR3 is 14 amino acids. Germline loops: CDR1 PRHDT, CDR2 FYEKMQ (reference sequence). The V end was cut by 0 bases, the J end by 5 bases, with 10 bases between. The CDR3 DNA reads TGTGCCAGCAGCTTAGGGTGGGCGCAGGAGACCCAGTACTTC. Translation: CASSLGWAQETQYF.

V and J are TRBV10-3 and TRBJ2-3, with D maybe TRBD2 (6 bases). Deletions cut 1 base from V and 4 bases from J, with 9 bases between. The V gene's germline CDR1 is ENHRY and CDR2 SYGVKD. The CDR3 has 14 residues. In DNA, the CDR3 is TGTGCCATCAGTGAGTTATGGGGGGCAGATACGCAGTATTTT. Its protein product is CAISELWGADTQYF.

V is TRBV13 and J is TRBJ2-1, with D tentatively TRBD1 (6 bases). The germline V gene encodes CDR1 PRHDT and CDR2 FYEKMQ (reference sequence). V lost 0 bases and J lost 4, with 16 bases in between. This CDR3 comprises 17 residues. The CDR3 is CASSLGAGTPKYNEQFF. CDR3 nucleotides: TGTGCCAGCAGCTTAGGGGCCGGGACACCGAAATACAATGAGCAGTTCTTC.

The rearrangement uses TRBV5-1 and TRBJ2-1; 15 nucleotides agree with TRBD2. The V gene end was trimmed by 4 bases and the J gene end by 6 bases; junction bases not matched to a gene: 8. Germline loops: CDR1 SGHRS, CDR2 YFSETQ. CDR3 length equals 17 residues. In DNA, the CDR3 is TGCGCCAGCAGCCCGGGACTAGCGGGAGGATCCGCCAATGAGCAGTTCTTC. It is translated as CASSPGLAGGSANEQFF. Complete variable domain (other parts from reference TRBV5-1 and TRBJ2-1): KAGVTQTPRYLIKTRGQQVTLSCSPISGHRSVSWYQQTPGQGLQFLFEYFSETQRNKGNFPGRFSGRQFSNSRSEMNVSTLELGDSALYLCASSPGLAGGSANEQFFGPGTRLTVL.